This T cell receptor beta chain was recorded in a study of control samples from healthy donors and cancer patients. The repertoire was sequenced with immunoSEQ multiplex PCR; TCRdb's copy has only in-frame clones and lacks some. The table has tens of thousands of clones, approximately 90% seen once; the top ten hold 0.65% to 0.9%. Trimming pared 0 bases from V and 13 bases from J, leaving 15 bases between. The CDR3 contains 14 residues. In germline, CDR1 is SGHAT, CDR2 FQNNGV. The sequencing input was PBMCs. This clonotype was sampled from a man aged 25-45 years with colorectal cancer. This sequence joins TRBV11-2 and TRBJ1-4; unclear D gene. CDR3 nucleotides: TGTGCCAGCAGCTTAGATGGCGCGCGGCTTGGACTGTTTTTT. It is translated as CASSLDGARLGLFF.